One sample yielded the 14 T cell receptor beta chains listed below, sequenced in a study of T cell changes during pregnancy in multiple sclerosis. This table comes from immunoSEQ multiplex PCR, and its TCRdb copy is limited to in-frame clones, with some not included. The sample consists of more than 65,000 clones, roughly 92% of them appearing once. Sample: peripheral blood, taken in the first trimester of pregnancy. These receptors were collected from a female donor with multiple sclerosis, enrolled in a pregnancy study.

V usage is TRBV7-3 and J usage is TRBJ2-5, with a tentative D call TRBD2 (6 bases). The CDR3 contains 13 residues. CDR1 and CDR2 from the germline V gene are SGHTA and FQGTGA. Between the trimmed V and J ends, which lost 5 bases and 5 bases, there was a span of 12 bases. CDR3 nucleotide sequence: TGTGCCAGCAGCGCAGGGAGGACGGAGACCCAGTACTTC. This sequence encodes CASSAGRTETQYF.

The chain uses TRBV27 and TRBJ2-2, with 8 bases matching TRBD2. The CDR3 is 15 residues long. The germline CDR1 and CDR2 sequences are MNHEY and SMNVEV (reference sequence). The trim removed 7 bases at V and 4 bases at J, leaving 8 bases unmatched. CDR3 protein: CASTRGGWSTGELFF. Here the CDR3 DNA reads TGTGCCAGCACCCGCGGGGGGTGGAGCACCGGGGAGCTGTTTTTT.

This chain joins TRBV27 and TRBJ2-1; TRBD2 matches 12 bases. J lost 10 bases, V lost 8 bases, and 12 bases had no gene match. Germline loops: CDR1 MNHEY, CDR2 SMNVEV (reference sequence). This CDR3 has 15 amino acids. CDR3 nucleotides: TGTGCCAGCGCGACGACTAGCGGGAGAGGCGGGGAGCAGTTCTTC. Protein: CASATTSGRGGEQFF.

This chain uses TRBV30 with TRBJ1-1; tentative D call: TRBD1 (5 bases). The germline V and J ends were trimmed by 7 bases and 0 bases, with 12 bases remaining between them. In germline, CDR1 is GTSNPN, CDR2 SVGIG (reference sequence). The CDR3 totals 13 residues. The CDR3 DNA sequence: TGTGCCTCGGGGGACGGATTGAACACTGAAGCTTTCTTT. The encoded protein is CASGDGLNTEAFF.

The CDR3 loop reads CSVPMRGGVYNSPLHF. CDR3 bases: TGCAGCGTCCCTATGAGAGGGGGGGTTTATAATTCACCCCTCCACTTT. The gene calls are TRBV29-1 and TRBJ1-6; tentative D call: TRBD1 (6 bases). Trimming cost V 6 bases and J 4 bases, with 19 bases left between them. From germline, CDR1 is SQVTM and CDR2 ANQGSEA. The CDR3 has 16 residues.

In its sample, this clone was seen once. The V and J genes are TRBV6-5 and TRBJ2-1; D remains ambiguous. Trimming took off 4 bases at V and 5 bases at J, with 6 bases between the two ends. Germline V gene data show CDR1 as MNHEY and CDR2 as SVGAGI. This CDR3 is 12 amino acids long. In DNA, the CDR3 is TGTGCCAGCAGTTCCTATGACAATGAGCAGTTCTTC. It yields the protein CASSSYDNEQFF.

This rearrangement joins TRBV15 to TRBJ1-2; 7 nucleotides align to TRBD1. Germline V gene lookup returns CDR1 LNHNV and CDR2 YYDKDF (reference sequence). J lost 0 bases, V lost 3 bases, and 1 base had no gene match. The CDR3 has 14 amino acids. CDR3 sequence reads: CATSRTGSNYGYTF. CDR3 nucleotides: TGTGCCACCAGCAGGACAGGGTCTAACTATGGCTACACCTTC.

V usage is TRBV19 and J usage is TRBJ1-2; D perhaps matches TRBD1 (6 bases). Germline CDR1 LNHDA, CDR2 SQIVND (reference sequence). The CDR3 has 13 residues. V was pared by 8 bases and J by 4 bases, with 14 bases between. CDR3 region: CASCTGLGYGYTF. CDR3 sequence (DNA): TGTGCCAGTTGTACAGGGCTGGGCTATGGCTACACCTTC.

CDR3 residues: CASGPDRGPTDTQYF. The CDR3 DNA follows: TGTGCCAGCGGACCAGACAGGGGGCCCACAGATACGCAGTATTTT. The rearrangement uses TRBV25-1 and TRBJ2-3; 10 nucleotides align to TRBD1. This CDR3 spans 15 amino acids. V trimming: 8 bases; J trimming: 2 bases; junction bases outside the gene matches: 7. Germline V gives CDR1 MGHDK, CDR2 SYGVNS. Full variable domain (remainder filled in from reference TRBV25-1 and TRBJ2-3): EADIYQTPRYLVIGTGKKITLECSQTMGHDKMYWYQQDPGMELHLIHYSYGVNSTEKGDLSSESTVSRIRTEHFPLTLESARPSHTSQYLCASGPDRGPTDTQYFGPGTRLTVL.

CDR3 amino acids: CASIVRGGGYTF. The CDR3 region has the DNA TGTGCCAGCATTGTAAGGGGCGGAGGCTACACCTTC. J is TRBJ1-2 and V is TRBV28, with a tentative D call TRBD1 (5 bases). CDR3 size: 12 residues. Trimming removed 7 bases at V and 8 bases at J, with 14 bases between. From germline, CDR1 is MDHEN and CDR2 SYDVKM.

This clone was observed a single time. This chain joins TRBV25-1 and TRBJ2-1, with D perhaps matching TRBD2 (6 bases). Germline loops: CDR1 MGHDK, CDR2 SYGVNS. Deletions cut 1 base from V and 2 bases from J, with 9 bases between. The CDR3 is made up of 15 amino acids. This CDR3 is CASSESGGAYNEQFF. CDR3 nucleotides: TGTGCCAGCAGTGAATCAGGCGGGGCCTACAATGAGCAGTTCTTC.

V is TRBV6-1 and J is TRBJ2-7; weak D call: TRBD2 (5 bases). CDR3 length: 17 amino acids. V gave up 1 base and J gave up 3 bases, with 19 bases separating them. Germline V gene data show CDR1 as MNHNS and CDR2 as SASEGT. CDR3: CASSEVFRGTDNYEQYF. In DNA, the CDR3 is TGTGCCAGCAGTGAAGTCTTCCGGGGAACAGATAACTACGAGCAGTACTTC.

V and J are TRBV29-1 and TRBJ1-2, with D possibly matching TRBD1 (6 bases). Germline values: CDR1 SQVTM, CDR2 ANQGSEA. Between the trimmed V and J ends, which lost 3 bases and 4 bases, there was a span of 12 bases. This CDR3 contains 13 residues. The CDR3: CSVEGDTSYGYTF. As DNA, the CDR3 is TGCAGCGTTGAGGGGGACACAAGCTATGGCTACACCTTC. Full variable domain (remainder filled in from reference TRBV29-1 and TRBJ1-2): SAVISQKPSRDICQRGTSLTIQCQVDSQVTMMFWYRQQPGQSLTLIATANQGSEATYESGFVIDKFPISRPNLTFSTLTVSNMSPEDSSIYLCSVEGDTSYGYTFGSGTRLTVV.

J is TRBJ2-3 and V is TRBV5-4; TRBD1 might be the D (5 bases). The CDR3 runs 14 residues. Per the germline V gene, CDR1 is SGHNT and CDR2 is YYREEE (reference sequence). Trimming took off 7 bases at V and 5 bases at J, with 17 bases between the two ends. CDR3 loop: CASYNPGILDTQYF. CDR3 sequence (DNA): TGTGCCAGCTATAACCCAGGGATTCTAGATACGCAGTATTTT.